The 15 T cell receptor beta chains listed next were all sequenced from one sample in a study of T-cell reconstitution after alpha-beta-depleted transplantation in children. Unique molecular identifiers were built into the TCRbeta library. A single record per CDR3 protein comes from TCRdb applying MiXCR to the PCR reads. The repertoire consists of hundreds of thousands of distinct CDR3 sequences, with approximately 15% occurring once and the leading ten covering approximately 1%. Sample: PBMCs from the stem cell graft donor, taken from the stem cell graft. The receptors derive from a human donor who donated a stem cell graft to a child with acute myeloid leukemia.

As to this clonotype: Since a much larger clone is just one base distant, this may be a read error. V usage is TRBV25-1 and J usage is TRBJ2-5; unclear D gene. V dropped 4 bases and J dropped 4 bases, with 10 bases sitting between them. CDR3 length: 13 residues. From germline, CDR1 is MGHDK and CDR2 SYGVNS. In nucleotides, the CDR3 is TGTGCCAGCAGTGTAGCTGCGAGAGAGACCCAGTACTTC. Protein sequence: CASSVAARETQYF. Using reference TRBV25-1 and TRBJ2-5 for the parts outside the CDR3, the full variable domain is EADIYQTPRYLVIGTGKKITLECSQTMGHDKMYWYQQDPGMELHLIHYSYGVNSTEKGDLSSESTVSRIRTEHFPLTLESARPSHTSQYLCASSVAARETQYFGPGTRLLVL.

V gene TRBV5-6 combines with J gene TRBJ2-2, with 7 nucleotides matching TRBD2. The CDR3 loop spans 16 amino acids. Germline CDR1 and CDR2: SGHDT and YYEEEE. The trim removed 4 bases at V and 0 bases at J, leaving 6 bases unmatched. CDR3 nucleotide sequence: TGTGCCAGCAGCCCAGCGGGACCGGCGAACACCGGGGAGCTGTTTTTT. It is translated as CASSPAGPANTGELFF.

This sequence joins TRBV7-9 and TRBJ1-1; weak D call: TRBD1 (6 bases). The CDR3 covers 14 residues. CDR1 and CDR2 (germline): SEHNR, FQNEAQ (reference sequence). Trimming pared 6 bases from V and 5 bases from J, leaving 16 bases between. CDR3 protein: CASRKGGRDTEAFF. CDR3 bases: TGTGCCAGCAGAAAGGGGGGAAGGGATACTGAAGCTTTCTTT.

This clonotype has only a few counts. The V and J genes are TRBV2 and TRBJ2-7; no firm D call. V was clipped by 1 base and J by 4 bases, with 14 bases between them. CDR1 SNHLY and CDR2 FYNNEI come from the germline V gene. The CDR3 length is 15 residues. This chain's CDR3 is CASSEVMAWGYEQYF. Written as DNA, the CDR3 is TGTGCCAGCAGTGAAGTTATGGCGTGGGGATACGAGCAGTACTTC. Together with reference TRBV2 and TRBJ2-7, the CDR3 gives the full variable domain: EPEVTQTPSHQVTQMGQEVILRCVPISNHLYFYWYRQILGQKVEFLVSFYNNEISEKSEIFDDQFSVERPDGSNFTLKIRSTKLEDSAMYFCASSEVMAWGYEQYFGPGTRLTVT.

This clonotype was counted only a few times. Here the CDR3 DNA reads TGTGCCAGCAGCCCGCACCAGGGGGCGATGGCCAAAAACATTCAGTACTTC. Encoded protein: CASSPHQGAMAKNIQYF. The rearrangement joins TRBV7-2 to TRBJ2-4; 8 nucleotides match TRBD1. Germline loops: CDR1 SGHTA, CDR2 FQGNSA. This CDR3 contains 17 residues. Trimming took 5 bases from V and 1 from J; bases not matched to a gene: 10.

The rearrangement joins TRBV12-3 or TRBV12-4 to TRBJ2-7; a weak D match, TRBD1 (6 bases). Trimming pared 5 bases from V and 4 bases from J, leaving 21 bases between. The CDR3 contains 16 residues. CDR3 sequence (DNA): TGTGCCAGCAGTCTTGGACAGTGGGCTCCACCTTACGAGCAGTACTTC. This codes for CASSLGQWAPPYEQYF.

This clonotype showed up many times. The genes are TRBV7-3 and TRBJ1-1, with 7 bases fitting TRBD1. Trimming cost V 1 base and J 1 base; bases outside gene matches: 3. CDR1 and CDR2 from the germline V gene are SGHTA and FQGTGA. The length of the CDR3 is 15 residues. The CDR3 coding sequence is TGTGCCAGCAGCTTAAAGGGGACAGCGAACACTGAAGCTTTCTTT. It yields the protein CASSLKGTANTEAFF.

This clonotype was recorded at least ten times. V gene TRBV7-3 combines with J gene TRBJ1-2; D gene ambiguous. The CDR3 runs 15 residues. V was cut by 5 bases and J by 0 bases, with 13 bases left in between. Germline CDR1 SGHTA, CDR2 FQGTGA. This CDR3 reads CASSPSPASNYGYTF. CDR3 nucleotide sequence: TGTGCCAGCAGCCCGTCACCAGCTTCTAACTATGGCTACACCTTC.

The rearrangement uses TRBV20-1 and TRBJ2-5; D is unresolved. In germline, CDR1 is DFQATT, CDR2 SNEGSKA (reference sequence). The CDR3 is 12 amino acids. Trimming stripped 0 bases from V and 12 bases from J, with 14 bases between. CDR3 loop: CSARDAPYKKYF. CDR3 nucleotides: TGCAGTGCTAGAGATGCGCCCTATAAAAAGTACTTC.

This clonotype has more than one count but fewer than ten. The chain couples TRBV9 to TRBJ2-1; D might be TRBD2 (6 bases). Germline V gene data show CDR1 as SGDLS and CDR2 as YYNGEE. The CDR3 runs 15 residues. V lost 3 bases and J lost 1, with 11 bases in between. CDR3 protein: CASSAGGKSYNEQFF. The CDR3 DNA sequence: TGTGCCAGCAGCGCCGGGGGTAAGTCCTACAATGAGCAGTTCTTC.

The chain combines TRBV6-5 with TRBJ1-1; D is possibly TRBD1 (6 bases). This CDR3 is built from 16 residues. Trimming removed 6 bases from V and 5 bases from J, with 22 bases in between. The germline CDR1 and CDR2 sequences are MNHEY and SVGAGI. CDR3 coding DNA: TGTGCCAGCAGCCGCGACAGAGGGGGAAGACAGACTGAAGCTTTCTTT. It codes for CASSRDRGGRQTEAFF.

The chain has TRBV5-1 and TRBJ2-2; either TRBD1 or TRBD2 may fit D (5 bases each). CDR1 is SGHRS and CDR2 is YFSETQ in the germline V gene. Trimming removed 4 bases at V and 5 bases at J, with 12 bases between. The CDR3 totals 14 residues. CDR3 protein: CASSQRGDTGELFF. In nucleotides, the CDR3 is TGCGCCAGCAGCCAAAGAGGGGATACCGGGGAGCTGTTTTTT.

A few counts support this clonotype. The gene calls are TRBV11-1 and TRBJ2-6, with a tentative D call TRBD2 (6 bases). V was cut by 6 bases and J by 0 bases, with 21 bases left in between. The CDR3 extends over 19 amino acids. The V gene's germline CDR1 is SGHAT and CDR2 FQDESV (reference sequence). This chain's CDR3 is CASRKKGLNPDSGANVLTF. DNA of the CDR3: TGTGCCAGCAGGAAAAAGGGACTCAATCCGGACTCTGGGGCCAACGTCCTGACTTTC.

This clonotype has a count of ten or more. The rearrangement uses TRBV12-3 or TRBV12-4 and TRBJ1-5; D call uncertain. This CDR3 is built from 12 residues. V was clipped by 7 bases and J by 2 bases, with 6 bases between them. CDR3 loop: CASKSGNQPQHF. The CDR3 DNA sequence: TGTGCCAGCAAGTCTGGCAATCAGCCCCAGCATTTT.

The rearrangement joins TRBV7-2 to TRBJ2-1; 10 bases match TRBD2. The CDR3 covers 15 residues. Trimming cost V 5 bases and J 7 bases; bases outside gene matches: 8. Germline V gene lookup returns CDR1 SGHTA and CDR2 FQGNSA. The CDR3 bases are TGTGCCAGCAGCACCTCAGCGGGGGGGGGGAATGAGCAGTTCTTC. This sequence encodes CASSTSAGGGNEQFF.